This entry is about one TCR beta chain. The length of the CDR3 is 16 residues. Unmatched junction bases numbered 8, after V lost 6 bases and J lost 5 bases. In germline, CDR1 is ENHRY, CDR2 SYGVKD. The data were obtained in a study of T cell changes during pregnancy in multiple sclerosis. Using immunoSEQ multiplex PCR, the repertoire was profiled, and TCRdb retains in-frame clones only, with some absent. The sample lists more than 60,000 clones, more than 85% occurring once. The sequence was collected from a female donor with multiple sclerosis, enrolled in a pregnancy study. V is TRBV10-3 and J is TRBJ2-2, with TRBD1 matching over 11 bases. The starting material was peripheral blood, obtained in the second trimester of pregnancy. The CDR3: CAISLGQGAGTGELFF. The CDR3 bases are TGTGCCATCAGCCTAGGACAGGGGGCTGGTACCGGGGAGCTGTTTTTT.